Below are 21 T cell receptor beta chains sequenced from a single sample in a study of radiotherapy plus CTLA-4 blockade in lung cancer (dated by TCRdb to the late 2010s). The library relied on the immunoSEQ multiplex PCR assay. Imported from immuneACCESS, the table was reduced by TCRdb to in-frame sequences with V and J called. These copies leave out some clones; in studies compared against another copy, an unresolved V gene accounts for under half, and the cause of the remainder is not known. This sample is represented by approximately 100,000 clones; roughly 80% of them were singletons. The biggest ten clones account for under 4% of the sample. Sequences were derived from peripheral blood, sampled from a patient treated with radiotherapy plus ipilimumab. These receptors were collected from a human donor with non-small cell lung cancer who had a partial response to radiotherapy plus ipilimumab.

For the CDR3, the DNA is TGTGCCAGCAGGCCTGTATCGTCTAGAGAGTTCTTC. It specifies CASRPVSSREFF. J is TRBJ2-1 and V is TRBV28, with no clear D. Trimming took off 6 bases at V and 14 bases at J, with 17 bases between the two ends. The CDR3 sequence is 12 residues long. CDR1 is MDHEN and CDR2 is SYDVKM in the germline V gene.

V gene TRBV7-9 combines with J gene TRBJ1-1, with D possibly matching TRBD1 (5 bases). The CDR3 extends over 13 amino acids. From germline, CDR1 is SEHNR and CDR2 FQNEAQ (reference sequence). Trimming shortened V by 4 bases and J by 2 bases, and 8 bases separated the two germline ends. CDR3 residues: CASSWTKNTEAFF. The CDR3 nucleotides read TGTGCCAGCAGCTGGACAAAAAACACTGAAGCTTTCTTT.

The chain links TRBV27 to TRBJ1-2; 9 bases align to TRBD1. The germline gives CDR1 MNHEY, CDR2 SMNVEV (reference sequence). V trimming: 5 bases; J trimming: 7 bases; junction bases outside the gene matches: 11. The CDR3 runs to 15 residues. CDR3 sequence reads: CASSTTDRGLVGYTF. For the CDR3, the DNA is TGTGCCAGCAGTACCACGGACAGGGGATTGGTTGGCTACACCTTC.

There are a few counts of this clone. This chain uses TRBV2 with TRBJ2-3, with 12 bases fitting TRBD2. Losses at the gene ends were 7 bases for V and 1 base for J; bases not matched to a gene: 9. The V gene's germline CDR1 is SNHLY and CDR2 FYNNEI. The CDR3 contains 17 residues. The DNA of the CDR3 is TGTGCCAGCACCTCTAGCGGGAGGGCCCGGGGCACAGATACGCAGTATTTT. Residues: CASTSSGRARGTDTQYF.

The J gene is TRBJ2-1, the V gene TRBV7-3; TRBD2 aligns across 9 bases. Germline CDR1 is SGHTA and CDR2 is FQGTGA. Trimming removed 6 bases from V and 8 bases from J; junction bases left unmatched: 8. The CDR3 contains 14 residues. The CDR3 region has the DNA TGTGCCAGCAGGGTTAGCGGGAGCGGCGATGAGCAGTTCTTC. Amino acid sequence: CASRVSGSGDEQFF.

J is TRBJ2-3 and V is TRBV2, with 7 nucleotides matching TRBD1. Germline loops: CDR1 SNHLY, CDR2 FYNNEI. The CDR3 totals 16 residues. J gave up 0 bases and V 4 bases, and 7 bases lay outside the gene matches. CDR3 nucleotide sequence: TGTGCCAGCAGTGGGGCCGGGACAGAGAGCACAGATACGCAGTATTTT. Translated, it gives CASSGAGTESTDTQYF.

The chain has TRBV29-1 and TRBJ2-1; D may be TRBD2 (6 bases). The germline V gene encodes CDR1 SQVTM and CDR2 ANQGSEA. This CDR3 has 12 amino acids. V lost 4 bases, J lost 7 bases, and 11 bases lay in between. This chain's CDR3 is CSVGQTRNEQFF. The CDR3 DNA reads as TGCAGCGTTGGCCAGACTAGAAATGAGCAGTTCTTC.

The chain is built from TRBV6-5 and TRBJ2-3, with 9 bases aligning to TRBD1. This CDR3 contains 15 residues. Germline trimming cut 6 bases from V and 4 bases from J; bases unmatched to any gene: 8. Germline V gene data show CDR1 as MNHEY and CDR2 as SVGAGI. The CDR3 loop reads CASRPPGQGPDTQYF. DNA of the CDR3: TGTGCCAGCAGACCTCCGGGACAGGGTCCAGATACGCAGTATTTT.

The V call is TRBV2, the J call TRBJ1-3; perhaps TRBD1 as D (6 bases). Germline V CDR1 and CDR2: SNHLY, FYNNEI. CDR3 length: 15 residues. V lost 6 bases and J 0 bases, leaving 12 bases between the germline ends. CDR3 protein: CASSARGISGNTIYF. The CDR3 nucleotides are TGTGCCAGCAGCGCCAGGGGAATCTCTGGAAACACCATATATTTT. The entire variable domain, with the rest obtained from reference TRBV2 and TRBJ1-3, is as follows: EPEVTQTPSHQVTQMGQEVILRCVPISNHLYFYWYRQILGQKVEFLVSFYNNEISEKSEIFDDQFSVERPDGSNFTLKIRSTKLEDSAMYFCASSARGISGNTIYFGEGSWLTVV.

V usage is TRBV19 and J usage is TRBJ2-7; a weak D match, TRBD2 (5 bases). Trimming pared 4 bases from V and 0 bases from J, leaving 10 bases between. Per germline, CDR1 LNHDA and CDR2 SQIVND (reference sequence). The CDR3 sequence is 14 residues long. CDR3 in DNA: TGTGCCAGTAGTAAAGCGGAATCCTCCTACGAGCAGTACTTC. This encodes CASSKAESSYEQYF.

CDR3 DNA: TGTGCCAGCAGCCGAGCCGGAGGGGGCACAGATACGCAGTATTTT. Its protein is CASSRAGGGTDTQYF. The J gene is TRBJ2-3, the V gene TRBV11-3; a weak D match, TRBD2 (6 bases). The length of the CDR3 is 15 residues. V lost 5 bases, J lost 1 base, and 13 bases lay in between. Germline CDR1 reads SGHNT; CDR2 reads YENEEA.

CDR3 nucleotide sequence: TGCGCCAGCAGCTTGGAAGTCTCAGGGGGATGGGAGACCCAGTACTTC. As protein: CASSLEVSGGWETQYF. V gene TRBV5-1 combines with J gene TRBJ2-7, with 7 bases that match TRBD1. The J call may be wrong; the DNA end is better matched by TRBJ2-5. In germline, CDR1 is SGHRS, CDR2 YFSETQ. This CDR3 is built from 16 residues.

The J gene is TRBJ1-4, the V gene TRBV27; no firm D call. Trimming stripped 6 bases from V and 0 bases from J, with 14 bases between. Germline CDR1 and CDR2: MNHEY and SMNVEV (reference sequence). The CDR3 extends over 16 amino acids. The CDR3 DNA reads TGTGCCAGCAGAGAGAGGCGGCAGACAACTAATGAAAAACTGTTTTTT. Protein product: CASRERRQTTNEKLFF.

The chain couples TRBV5-6 to TRBJ2-5; tentatively, D is TRBD2 (7 bases). The CDR3 runs to 15 residues. V was trimmed by 6 bases and J by 1 base, leaving 16 bases between them. Germline CDR1 reads SGHDT; CDR2 reads YYEEEE. This chain's CDR3 is CASNGGGGAQETQYF. In DNA form, the CDR3 reads TGTGCCAGCAACGGAGGAGGGGGGGCCCAAGAGACCCAGTACTTC.

The V gene is TRBV7-2, the J gene TRBJ1-3; D is uncertain. The CDR3 is 16 amino acids. CDR1 and CDR2 (germline): SGHTA, FQGNSA. V dropped 5 bases and J dropped 4 bases, with 18 bases sitting between them. CDR3: CASSPLSSNSGNTIYF. In nucleotides, the CDR3 is TGTGCCAGCAGCCCCCTCTCTTCAAACTCAGGAAACACCATATATTTT.

The gene calls are TRBV10-1 and TRBJ2-3; D is possibly TRBD2 (6 bases). The length of the CDR3 is 15 residues. V was pared by 3 bases and J by 3 bases, with 13 bases between. CDR1 WNHNN and CDR2 SYGVQD come from the germline V gene (reference sequence). The CDR3 DNA follows: TGCGCCAGCAGTGAAGGAGGGATTGGGACAGATACGCAGTATTTT. Its translation is CASSEGGIGTDTQYF.

The V and J genes are TRBV9 and TRBJ1-2; D is ambiguous. The CDR3 consists of 12 residues. Between the trimmed V and J ends, which lost 3 bases and 6 bases, there was a span of 9 bases. Germline V gives CDR1 SGDLS, CDR2 YYNGEE. CDR3 DNA sequence: TGTGCCAGCAGCGGCGTCGGGGATGGCTACACCTTC. As protein: CASSGVGDGYTF.

The V and J genes are TRBV27 and TRBJ2-7; D is ambiguous. CDR3 length: 13 amino acids. Germline V gene data show CDR1 as MNHEY and CDR2 as SMNVEV (reference sequence). Between the trimmed V and J ends, which lost 0 bases and 2 bases, there was a span of 5 bases. The CDR3 loop reads CASSLSSAYEQYF. The CDR3 coding sequence is TGTGCCAGCAGTTTATCTTCCGCCTACGAGCAGTACTTC.

V gene TRBV5-6 combines with J gene TRBJ2-1; possibly TRBD1 for D (6 bases). Germline V gives CDR1 SGHDT, CDR2 YYEEEE. The CDR3 is made up of 13 amino acids. The germline V and J ends were trimmed by 4 bases and 7 bases, with 12 bases remaining between them. The CDR3 bases are TGTGCCAGCAGCACGGACAGCAGGAATGAGCAGTTCTTC. It encodes CASSTDSRNEQFF.

This chain uses TRBV5-1 with TRBJ2-3; D is perhaps TRBD2 (6 bases). This CDR3 has 16 residues. CDR1 is SGHRS, CDR2 YFSETQ, per germline. Between the trimmed V and J ends, which lost 0 bases and 1 base, there was a span of 12 bases. CDR3 loop: CASSLDGRSGTDTQYF. The CDR3 DNA sequence: TGCGCCAGCAGCTTGGATGGGAGGAGCGGCACAGATACGCAGTATTTT.

This chain links TRBV7-2 with TRBJ2-3, with 9 bases matching TRBD2. Germline V gene sequence: CDR1 SGHTA, CDR2 FQGNSA. This CDR3 has 17 amino acids. Trimming removed 2 bases from V and 4 bases from J; junction bases left unmatched: 10. In DNA, the CDR3 is TGTGCCAGCAGCTTACTGGGACTAGCAGCGGGGGCAGATACGCAGTATTTT. It codes for CASSLLGLAAGADTQYF.